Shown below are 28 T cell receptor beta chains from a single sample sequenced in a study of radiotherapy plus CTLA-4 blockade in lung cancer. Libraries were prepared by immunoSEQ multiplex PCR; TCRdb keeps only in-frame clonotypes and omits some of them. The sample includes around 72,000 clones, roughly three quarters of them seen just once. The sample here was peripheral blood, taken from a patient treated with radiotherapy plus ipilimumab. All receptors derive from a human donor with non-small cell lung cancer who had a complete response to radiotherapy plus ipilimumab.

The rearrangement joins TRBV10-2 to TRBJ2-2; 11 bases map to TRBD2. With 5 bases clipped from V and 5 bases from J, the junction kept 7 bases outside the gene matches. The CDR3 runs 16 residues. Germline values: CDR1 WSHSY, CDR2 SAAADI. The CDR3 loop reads CASSLAGGPRTGELFF. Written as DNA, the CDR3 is TGCGCCAGCAGTTTAGCGGGGGGGCCGAGAACCGGGGAGCTGTTTTTT.

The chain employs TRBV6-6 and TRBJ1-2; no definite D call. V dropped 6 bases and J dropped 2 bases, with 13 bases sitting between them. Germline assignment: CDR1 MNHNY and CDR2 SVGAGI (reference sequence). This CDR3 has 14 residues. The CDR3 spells CASRPQLPNYGYTF. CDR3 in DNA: TGTGCCAGCAGGCCCCAGCTTCCCAACTATGGCTACACCTTC.

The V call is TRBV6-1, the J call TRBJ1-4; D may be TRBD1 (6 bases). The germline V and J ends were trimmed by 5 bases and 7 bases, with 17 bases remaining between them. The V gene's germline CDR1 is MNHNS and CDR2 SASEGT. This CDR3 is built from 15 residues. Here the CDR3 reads CASSRLQGAAEKLFF. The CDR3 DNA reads TGTGCCAGCAGTAGACTACAGGGAGCGGCTGAAAAACTGTTTTTT.

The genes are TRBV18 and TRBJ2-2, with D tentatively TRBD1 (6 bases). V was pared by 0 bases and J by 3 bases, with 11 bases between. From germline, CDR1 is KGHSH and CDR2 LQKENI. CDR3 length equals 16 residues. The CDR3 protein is CASSPPTGSDTGELFF. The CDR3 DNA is TGTGCCAGCTCACCACCCACAGGGTCGGACACCGGGGAGCTGTTTTTT.

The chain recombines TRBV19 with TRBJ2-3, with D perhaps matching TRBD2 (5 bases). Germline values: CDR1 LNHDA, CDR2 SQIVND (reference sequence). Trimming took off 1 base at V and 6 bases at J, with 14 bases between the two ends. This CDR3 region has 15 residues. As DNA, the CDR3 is TGTGCCAGTAGTATAGCGACCCCGGAGGCGGATACGCAGTATTTT. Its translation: CASSIATPEADTQYF.

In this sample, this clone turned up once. The CDR3 region has the DNA TGCGCCAGCAGCTTGGGACAGGCGGCGGGTGAAAAACTGTTTTTT. Translation: CASSLGQAAGEKLFF. The V and J genes are TRBV5-1 and TRBJ1-4; D might be TRBD1 (6 bases). This CDR3 comprises 15 residues. Looked up from germline, CDR1 is SGHRS and CDR2 is YFSETQ. Deletions cut 0 bases from V and 7 bases from J, with 13 bases between.

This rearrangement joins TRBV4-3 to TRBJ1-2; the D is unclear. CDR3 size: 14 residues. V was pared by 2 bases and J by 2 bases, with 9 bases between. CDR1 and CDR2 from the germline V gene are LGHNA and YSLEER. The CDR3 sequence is CASSQSRMNYGYTF. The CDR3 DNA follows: TGCGCCAGCAGCCAATCGCGAATGAACTATGGCTACACCTTC.

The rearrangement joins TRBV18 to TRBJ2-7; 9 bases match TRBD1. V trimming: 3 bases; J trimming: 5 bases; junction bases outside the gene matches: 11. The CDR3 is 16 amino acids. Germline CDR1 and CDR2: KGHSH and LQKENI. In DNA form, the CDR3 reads TGTGCCAGCTCACCTACGGGACAGGGTGAGAGGAACGAGCAGTACGTC. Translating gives CASSPTGQGERNEQYV.

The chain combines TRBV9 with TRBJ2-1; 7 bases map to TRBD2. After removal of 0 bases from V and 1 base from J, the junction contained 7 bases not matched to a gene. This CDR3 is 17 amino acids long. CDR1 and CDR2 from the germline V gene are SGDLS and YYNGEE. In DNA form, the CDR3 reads TGTGCCAGCAGCGTAGAGGCAGCGGGGCGATCCTACAATGAGCAGTTCTTC. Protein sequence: CASSVEAAGRSYNEQFF. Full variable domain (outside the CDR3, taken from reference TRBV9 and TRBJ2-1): DSGVTQTPKHLITATGQRVTLRCSPRSGDLSVYWYQQSLDQGLQFLIQYYNGEERAKGNILERFSAQQFPDLHSELNLSSLELGDSALYFCASSVEAAGRSYNEQFFGPGTRLTVL.

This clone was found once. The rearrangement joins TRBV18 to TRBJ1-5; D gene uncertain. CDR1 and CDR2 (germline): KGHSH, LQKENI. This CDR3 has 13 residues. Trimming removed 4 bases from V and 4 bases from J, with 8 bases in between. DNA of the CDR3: TGTGCCAGCTCACTTGAGAGTAATCAGCCCCAGCATTTT. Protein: CASSLESNQPQHF.

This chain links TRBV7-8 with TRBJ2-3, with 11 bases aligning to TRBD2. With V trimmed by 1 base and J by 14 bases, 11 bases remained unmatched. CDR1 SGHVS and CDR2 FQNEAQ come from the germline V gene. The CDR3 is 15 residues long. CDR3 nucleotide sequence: TGTGCCAGCAGCTTAGATGCGGGGGTAGCGGGAGGGAGGTATTTT. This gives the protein CASSLDAGVAGGRYF.

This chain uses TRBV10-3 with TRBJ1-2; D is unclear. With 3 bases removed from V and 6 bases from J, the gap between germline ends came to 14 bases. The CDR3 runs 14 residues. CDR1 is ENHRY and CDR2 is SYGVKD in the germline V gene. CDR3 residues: CAISEITFGDGYTF. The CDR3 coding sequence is TGTGCCATCAGTGAAATTACATTTGGGGATGGCTACACCTTC.

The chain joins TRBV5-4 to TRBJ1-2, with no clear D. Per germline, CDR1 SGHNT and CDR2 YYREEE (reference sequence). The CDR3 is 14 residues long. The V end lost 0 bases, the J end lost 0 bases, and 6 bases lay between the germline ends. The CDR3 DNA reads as TGTGCCAGCAGCTTGGTCGCCGCTAACTATGGCTACACCTTC. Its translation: CASSLVAANYGYTF.

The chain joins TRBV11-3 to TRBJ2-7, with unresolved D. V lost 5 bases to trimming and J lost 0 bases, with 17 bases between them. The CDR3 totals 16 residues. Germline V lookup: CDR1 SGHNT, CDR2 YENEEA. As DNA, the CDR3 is TGTGCCAGCAGCCTTAGTTGGTGGATTACCTCCTACGAGCAGTACGTC. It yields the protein CASSLSWWITSYEQYV.

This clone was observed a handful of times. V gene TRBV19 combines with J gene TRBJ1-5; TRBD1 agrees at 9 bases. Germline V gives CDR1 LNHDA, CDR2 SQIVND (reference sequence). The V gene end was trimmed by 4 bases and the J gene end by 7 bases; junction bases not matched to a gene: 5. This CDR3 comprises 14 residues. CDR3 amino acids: CASSTTGGRQPQHF. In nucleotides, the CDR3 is TGTGCCAGTAGTACTACAGGGGGCCGGCAGCCCCAGCATTTT.

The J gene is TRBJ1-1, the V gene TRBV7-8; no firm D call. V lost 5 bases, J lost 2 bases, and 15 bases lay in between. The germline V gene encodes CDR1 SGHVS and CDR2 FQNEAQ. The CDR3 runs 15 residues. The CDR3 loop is CASSPWRTANTEAFF. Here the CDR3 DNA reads TGTGCCAGCAGCCCTTGGAGGACTGCAAACACTGAAGCTTTCTTT.

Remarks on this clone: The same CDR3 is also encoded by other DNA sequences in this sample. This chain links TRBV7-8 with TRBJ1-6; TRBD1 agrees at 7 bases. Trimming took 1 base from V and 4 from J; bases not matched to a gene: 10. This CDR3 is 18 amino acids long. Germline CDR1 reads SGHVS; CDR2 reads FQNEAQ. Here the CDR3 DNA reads TGTGCCAGCAGCTTAGACCTGGCAGGGGGTTCGTATAATTCACCCCTCCACTTT. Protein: CASSLDLAGGSYNSPLHF.

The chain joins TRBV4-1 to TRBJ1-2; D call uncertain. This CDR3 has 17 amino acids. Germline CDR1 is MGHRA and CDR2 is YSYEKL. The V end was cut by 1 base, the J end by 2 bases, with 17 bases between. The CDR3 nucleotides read TGCGCCAGCAGCCAAGTTCATACGATAGGGTACAACTATGGCTACACCTTC. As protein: CASSQVHTIGYNYGYTF.

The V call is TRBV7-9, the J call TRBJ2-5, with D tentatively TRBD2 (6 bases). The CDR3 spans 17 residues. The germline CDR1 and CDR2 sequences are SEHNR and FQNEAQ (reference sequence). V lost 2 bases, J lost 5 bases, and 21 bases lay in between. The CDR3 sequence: CASSLWGRRGQEETQYF. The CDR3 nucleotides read TGTGCCAGCAGCTTATGGGGCCGGAGGGGCCAGGAGGAGACCCAGTACTTC.

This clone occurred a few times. The CDR3 nucleotides are TGCGCCAGCAGCCAAGAAGGGGGATATGAGCAGTTCTTC. Its protein is CASSQEGGYEQFF. This chain connects TRBV4-3 to TRBJ2-1; D perhaps matches TRBD1 (6 bases). V lost 0 bases and J 8 bases, leaving 8 bases between the germline ends. The CDR3 has 13 residues. Germline CDR1 reads LGHNA; CDR2 reads YSLEER.

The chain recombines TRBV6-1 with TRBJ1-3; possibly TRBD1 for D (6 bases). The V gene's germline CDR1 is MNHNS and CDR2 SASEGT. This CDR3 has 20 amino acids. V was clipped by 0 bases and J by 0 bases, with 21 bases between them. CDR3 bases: TGTGCCAGCAGTGAAGCCAGAGGGGACATAAGAAAGAGCTCTGGAAACACCATATATTTT. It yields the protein CASSEARGDIRKSSGNTIYF.

CDR3 loop: CASSLDGFGETHF. In DNA form, the CDR3 reads TGTGCCAGCAGCTTAGATGGTTTCGGGGAGACTCATTTT. V usage is TRBV7-2 and J usage is TRBJ1-5, with D unclear. This CDR3 has 13 residues. CDR1 and CDR2 (germline): SGHTA, FQGNSA. V was cut by 1 base and J by 16 bases, with 17 bases left in between.

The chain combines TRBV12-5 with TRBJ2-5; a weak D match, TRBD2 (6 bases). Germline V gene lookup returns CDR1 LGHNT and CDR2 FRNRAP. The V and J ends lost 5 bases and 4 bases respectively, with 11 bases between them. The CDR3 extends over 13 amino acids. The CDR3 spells CASGPDGGETQYF. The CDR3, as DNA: TGTGCTAGTGGTCCGGACGGGGGAGAGACCCAGTACTTC.

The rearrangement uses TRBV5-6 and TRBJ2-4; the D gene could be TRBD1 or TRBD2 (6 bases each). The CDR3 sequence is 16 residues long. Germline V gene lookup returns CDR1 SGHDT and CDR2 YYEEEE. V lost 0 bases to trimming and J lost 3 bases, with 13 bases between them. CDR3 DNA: TGTGCCAGCAGCTTGGACGGGAGAGGGGGCAAAAACATTCAGTACTTC. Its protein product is CASSLDGRGGKNIQYF.

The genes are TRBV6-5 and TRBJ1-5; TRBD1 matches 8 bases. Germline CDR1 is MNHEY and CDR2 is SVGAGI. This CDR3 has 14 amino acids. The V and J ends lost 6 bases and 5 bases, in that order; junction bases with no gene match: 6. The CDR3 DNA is TGTGCCAGCAGCCACCAACAGGGGGATCAGCCCCAGCATTTT. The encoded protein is CASSHQQGDQPQHF.

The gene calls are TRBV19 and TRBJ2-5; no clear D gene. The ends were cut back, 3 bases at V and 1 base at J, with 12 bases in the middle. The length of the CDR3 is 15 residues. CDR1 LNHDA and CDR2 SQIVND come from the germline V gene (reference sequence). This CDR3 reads CASSILGRSQETQYF. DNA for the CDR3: TGTGCCAGTAGTATTCTGGGCAGGAGCCAAGAGACCCAGTACTTC. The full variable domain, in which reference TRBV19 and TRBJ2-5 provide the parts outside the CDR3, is DGGITQSPKYLFRKEGQNVTLSCEQNLNHDAMYWYRQDPGQGLRLIYYSQIVNDFQKGDIAEGYSVSREKKESFPLTVTSAQKNPTAFYLCASSILGRSQETQYFGPGTRLLVL.

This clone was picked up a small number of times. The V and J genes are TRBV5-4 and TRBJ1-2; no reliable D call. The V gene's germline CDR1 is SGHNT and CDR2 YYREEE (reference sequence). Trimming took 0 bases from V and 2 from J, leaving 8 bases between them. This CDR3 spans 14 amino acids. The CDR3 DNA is TGTGCCAGCAGCTTGGAGAGTCAGAACTATGGCTACACCTTC. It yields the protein CASSLESQNYGYTF. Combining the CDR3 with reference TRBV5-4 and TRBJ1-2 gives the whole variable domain ETGVTQSPTHLIKTRGQQVTLRCSSQSGHNTVSWYQQALGQGPQFIFQYYREEENGRGNFPPRFSGLQFPNYSSELNVNALELDDSALYLCASSLESQNYGYTFGSGTRLTVV.

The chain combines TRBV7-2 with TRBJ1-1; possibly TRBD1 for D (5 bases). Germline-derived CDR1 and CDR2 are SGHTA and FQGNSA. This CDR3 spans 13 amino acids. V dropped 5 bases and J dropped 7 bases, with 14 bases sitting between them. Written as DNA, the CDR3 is TGTGCCAGCAGCCCATGGGGTGGGGGTGAAGCTTTCTTT. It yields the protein CASSPWGGGEAFF. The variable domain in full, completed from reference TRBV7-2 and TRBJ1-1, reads GAGVSQSPSNKVTEKGKDVELRCDPISGHTALYWYRQSLGQGLEFLIYFQGNSAPDKSGLPSDRFSAERTGGSVSTLTIQRTQQEDSAVYLCASSPWGGGEAFFGQGTRLTVV.